This T cell receptor (beta chain) was sequenced during a study of blood T cell repertoires in COVID-19. The overall study: There were acute and convalescent COVID-19 samples, and they came from the United States, Italy and Spain.

Authors' analysis steps: Quantification of nucleated cells was approximated via reference gene primer amplification. Assay used: immunoSEQ multiplex PCR; TCRdb lists only in-frame clones, some missing. Clonal size and the V and J genes are those of that table, whereas D and trimming came from the DNA. The repertoire includes 95,000 to 100,000 clones, approximately 84% of them detected once, and approximately 15% sits in the top ten. The CDR3 totals 14 residues. Germline V gene lookup returns CDR1 LGHNA and CDR2 YNFKEQ. V lost 1 base and J 11 bases, leaving 15 bases between the germline ends. Material for sequencing was peripheral blood. The receptor was isolated from a woman in her fifties or sixties with acute or convalescent COVID-19. J is TRBJ1-5 and V is TRBV4-2, with D perhaps TRBD1 (5 bases). The CDR3 is CASSQGTGAGAQHF. CDR3 coding DNA: TGTGCCAGCAGCCAAGGTACAGGCGCAGGAGCCCAGCATTTT.